The clone carrying this T cell receptor beta chain was seen repeatedly, ten times or more. As yet, its antigen is unknown. These data belong to a study of spatial heterogeneity in lung cancer. Study results and limitations: Blood showed ubiquitous tumor TCRs more often at resection than at routine follow-up.

Time point: blood at routine non-recurrence follow-up after resection. Whole RNA obtained from tumor, nontumor lung or frozen PBMC underwent sequencing without sorting. V dropped 7 bases and J dropped 4 bases, with 18 bases sitting between them. CDR1 and CDR2 (germline): MNHEY, SVGEGT. The CDR3 covers 15 residues. TCRdb called the 5' RACE reads again in MiXCR, with one record for every CDR3 protein. The table has around 47,000 distinct CDR3 sequences, around 7% seen once. This clonotype originated in a female donor with early-stage non-small cell lung cancer. This sequence joins TRBV6-2 or TRBV6-3 and TRBJ2-3; possibly TRBD2 for D (6 bases). The material sequenced was PBMCs, taken at follow-up. The CDR3 loop reads CASMGGLRGADTQYF. The CDR3 DNA sequence: TGTGCCAGCATGGGAGGCCTCCGGGGCGCAGATACGCAGTATTTT.